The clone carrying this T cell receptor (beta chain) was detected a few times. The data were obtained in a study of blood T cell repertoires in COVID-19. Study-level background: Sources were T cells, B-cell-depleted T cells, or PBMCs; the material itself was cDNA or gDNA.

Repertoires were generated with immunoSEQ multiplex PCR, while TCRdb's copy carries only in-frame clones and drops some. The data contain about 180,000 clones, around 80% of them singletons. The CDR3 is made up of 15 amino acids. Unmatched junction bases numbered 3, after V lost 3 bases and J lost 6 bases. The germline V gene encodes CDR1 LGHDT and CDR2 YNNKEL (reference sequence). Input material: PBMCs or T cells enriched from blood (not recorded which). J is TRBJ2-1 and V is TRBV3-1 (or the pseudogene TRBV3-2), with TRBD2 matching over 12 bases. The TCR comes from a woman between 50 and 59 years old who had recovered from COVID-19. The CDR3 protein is CASSQPGLAGNEQFF. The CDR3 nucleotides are TGTGCCAGCAGCCAGCCGGGACTAGCGGGCAATGAGCAGTTCTTC.